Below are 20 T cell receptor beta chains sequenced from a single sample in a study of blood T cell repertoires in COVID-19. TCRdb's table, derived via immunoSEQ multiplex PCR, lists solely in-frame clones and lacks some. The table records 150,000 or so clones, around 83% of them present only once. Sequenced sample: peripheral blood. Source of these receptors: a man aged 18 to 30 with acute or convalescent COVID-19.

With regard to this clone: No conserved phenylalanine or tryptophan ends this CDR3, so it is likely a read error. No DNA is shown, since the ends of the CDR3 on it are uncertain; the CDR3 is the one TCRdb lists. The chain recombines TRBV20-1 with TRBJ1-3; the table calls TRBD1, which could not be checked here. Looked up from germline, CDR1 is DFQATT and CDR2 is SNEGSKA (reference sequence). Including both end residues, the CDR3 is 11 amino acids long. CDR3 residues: CSARGGQVLET.

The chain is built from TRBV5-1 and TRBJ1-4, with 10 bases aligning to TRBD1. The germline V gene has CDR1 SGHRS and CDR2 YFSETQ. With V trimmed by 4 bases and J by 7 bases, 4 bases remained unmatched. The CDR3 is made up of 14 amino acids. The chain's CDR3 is CASSGTGAREKLFF. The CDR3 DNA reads TGCGCCAGCAGCGGGACAGGGGCCCGTGAAAAACTGTTTTTT.

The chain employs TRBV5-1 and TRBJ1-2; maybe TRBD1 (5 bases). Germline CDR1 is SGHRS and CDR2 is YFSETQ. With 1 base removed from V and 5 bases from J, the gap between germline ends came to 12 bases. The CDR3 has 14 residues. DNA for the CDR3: TGCGCCAGCAGCTTGCTGGGGCAGGAATATGGCTACACCTTC. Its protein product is CASSLLGQEYGYTF. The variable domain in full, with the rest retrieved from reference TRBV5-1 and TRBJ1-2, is KAGVTQTPRYLIKTRGQQVTLSCSPISGHRSVSWYQQTPGQGLQFLFEYFSETQRNKGNFPGRFSGRQFSNSRSEMNVSTLELGDSALYLCASSLLGQEYGYTFGSGTRLTVV.

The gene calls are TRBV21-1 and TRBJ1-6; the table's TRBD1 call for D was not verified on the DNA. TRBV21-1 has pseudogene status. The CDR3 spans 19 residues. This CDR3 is CASSKDHRGLGSYNSPLHF. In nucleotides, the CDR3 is TGTGCCAGCAGCAAAGATCACAGGGGGCTAGGTTCCTATAATTCACCCCTCCACTTT.

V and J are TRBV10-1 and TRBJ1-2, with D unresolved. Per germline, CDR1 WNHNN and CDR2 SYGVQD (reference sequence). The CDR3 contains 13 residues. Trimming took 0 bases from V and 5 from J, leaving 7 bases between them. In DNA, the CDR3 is TGCGCCAGCAGTGAGTCGGCGGGATATGGCTACACCTTC. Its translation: CASSESAGYGYTF.

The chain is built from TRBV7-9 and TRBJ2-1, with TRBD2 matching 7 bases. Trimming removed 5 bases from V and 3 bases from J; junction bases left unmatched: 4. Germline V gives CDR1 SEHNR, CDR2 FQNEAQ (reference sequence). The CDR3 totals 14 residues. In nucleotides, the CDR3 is TGTGCCAGCAGCGCCGGGGGGTTCTACAATGAGCAGTTCTTC. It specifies CASSAGGFYNEQFF.

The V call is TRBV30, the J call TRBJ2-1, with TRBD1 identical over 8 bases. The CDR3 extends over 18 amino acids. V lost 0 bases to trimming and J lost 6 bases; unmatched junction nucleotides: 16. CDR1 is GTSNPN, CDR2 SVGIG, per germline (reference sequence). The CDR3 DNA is TGTGCCTGGAGTGTAACCCAGACAGGGGTTAGATCTAGCAATGAGCAGTTCTTC. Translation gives CAWSVTQTGVRSSNEQFF.

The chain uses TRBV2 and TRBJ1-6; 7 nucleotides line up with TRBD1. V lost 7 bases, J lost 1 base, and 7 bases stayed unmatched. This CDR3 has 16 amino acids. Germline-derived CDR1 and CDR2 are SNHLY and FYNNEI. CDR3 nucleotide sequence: TGTGCCAGCATAAACAGGGGAGGATCCTATAATTCACCCCTCCACTTT. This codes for CASINRGGSYNSPLHF.

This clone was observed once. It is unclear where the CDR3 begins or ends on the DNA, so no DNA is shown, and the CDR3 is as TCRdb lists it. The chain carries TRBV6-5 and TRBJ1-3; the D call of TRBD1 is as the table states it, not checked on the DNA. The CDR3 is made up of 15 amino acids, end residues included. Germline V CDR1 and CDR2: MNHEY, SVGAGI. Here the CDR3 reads CASSSSTGRGNTIYF.

The CDR3 nucleotides are TGCGCCAGCAGTGGGAACCTGGACCACCGGGACAGGGTCCTTTCTGGGGCCAACGTCCTGACTTTC. Its protein product is CASSGNLDHRDRVLSGANVLTF. This chain connects TRBV10-2 to TRBJ2-6; 9 nucleotides line up with TRBD1. The CDR3 length is 22 residues. From germline, CDR1 is WSHSY and CDR2 SAAADI. V lost 4 bases and J lost 1; bases outside the gene matches: 20.

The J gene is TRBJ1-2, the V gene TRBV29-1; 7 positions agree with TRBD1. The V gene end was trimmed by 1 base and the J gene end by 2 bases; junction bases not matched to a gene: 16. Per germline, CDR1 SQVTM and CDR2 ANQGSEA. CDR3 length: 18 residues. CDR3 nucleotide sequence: TGCAGCGTTGAAGTCCCTGGGACAGCCAACGACAGGAACTATGGCTACACCTTC. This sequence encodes CSVEVPGTANDRNYGYTF. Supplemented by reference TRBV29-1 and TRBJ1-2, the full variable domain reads SAVISQKPSRDICQRGTSLTIQCQVDSQVTMMFWYRQQPGQSLTLIATANQGSEATYESGFVIDKFPISRPNLTFSTLTVSNMSPEDSSIYLCSVEVPGTANDRNYGYTFGSGTRLTVV.

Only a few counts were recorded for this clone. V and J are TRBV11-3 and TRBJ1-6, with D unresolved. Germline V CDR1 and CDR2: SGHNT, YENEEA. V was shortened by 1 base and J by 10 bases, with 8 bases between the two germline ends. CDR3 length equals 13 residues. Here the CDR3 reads CASSLGFGSPLHF. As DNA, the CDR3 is TGTGCCAGCAGCTTAGGGTTTGGCTCACCCCTCCACTTT.

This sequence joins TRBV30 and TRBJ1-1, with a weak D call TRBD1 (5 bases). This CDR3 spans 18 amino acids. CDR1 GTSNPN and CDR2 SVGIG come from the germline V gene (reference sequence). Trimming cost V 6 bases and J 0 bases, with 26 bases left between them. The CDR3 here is CACPRAVWGVGLNTEAFF. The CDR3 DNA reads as TGTGCCTGCCCGCGCGCTGTCTGGGGGGTCGGCTTGAACACTGAAGCTTTCTTT.

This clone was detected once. The CDR3 DNA sequence: TGTGCCAGCTCACCTGGGACAGGGGGCCGGTGGGGGCAGTTCTTC. It yields the protein CASSPGTGGRWGQFF. J is TRBJ2-1 and V is TRBV18; 12 nucleotides align to TRBD1. Germline V gene data show CDR1 as KGHSH and CDR2 as LQKENI. There are 15 residues in the CDR3. J gave up 12 bases and V 3 bases, and 9 bases lay outside the gene matches.

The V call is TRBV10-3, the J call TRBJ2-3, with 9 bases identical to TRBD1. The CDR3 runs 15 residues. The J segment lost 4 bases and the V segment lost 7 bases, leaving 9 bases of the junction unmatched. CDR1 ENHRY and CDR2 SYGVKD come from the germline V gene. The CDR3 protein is CAIKGQGIEADTQYF. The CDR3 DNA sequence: TGTGCCATCAAGGGACAGGGTATAGAAGCAGATACGCAGTATTTT.

The CDR3 coding sequence is TGTGCCAGCAGCCTGACCGGGGATACGCAGTATTTT. It is translated as CASSLTGDTQYF. This chain joins TRBV11-3 and TRBJ2-3; D is ambiguous. Germline V CDR1 and CDR2: SGHNT, YENEEA. V gave up 5 bases and J gave up 6 bases, with 9 bases separating them. The CDR3 is 12 residues long. Variable domain in full (rest from reference TRBV11-3 and TRBJ2-3): EAGVVQSPRYKIIEKKQPVAFWCNPISGHNTLYWYLQNLGQGPELLIRYENEEAVDDSQLPKDRFSAERLKGVDSTLKIQPAELGDSAVYLCASSLTGDTQYFGPGTRLTVL.

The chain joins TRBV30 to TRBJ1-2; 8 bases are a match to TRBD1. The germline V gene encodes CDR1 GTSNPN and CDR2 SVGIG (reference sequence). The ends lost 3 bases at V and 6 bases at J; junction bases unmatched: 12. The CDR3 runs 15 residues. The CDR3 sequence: CAWRPPDRDTDGYTF. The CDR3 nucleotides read TGTGCCTGGAGACCTCCGGACAGGGATACAGATGGCTACACCTTC.

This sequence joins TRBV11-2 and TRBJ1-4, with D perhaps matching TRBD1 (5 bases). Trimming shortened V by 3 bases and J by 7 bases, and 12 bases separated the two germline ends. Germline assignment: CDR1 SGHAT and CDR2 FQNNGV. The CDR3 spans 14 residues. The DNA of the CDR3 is TGTGCCAGCAGCTTTCAGGGATCGCGTGAAAAACTGTTTTTT. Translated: CASSFQGSREKLFF.

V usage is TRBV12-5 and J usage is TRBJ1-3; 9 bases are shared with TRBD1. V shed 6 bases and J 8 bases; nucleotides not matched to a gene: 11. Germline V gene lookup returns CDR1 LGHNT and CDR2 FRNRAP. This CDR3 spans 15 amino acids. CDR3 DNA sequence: TGTGCTAGTGGCTGGACAGGGGAGGGTGGTGACACCATATATTTT. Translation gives CASGWTGEGGDTIYF.

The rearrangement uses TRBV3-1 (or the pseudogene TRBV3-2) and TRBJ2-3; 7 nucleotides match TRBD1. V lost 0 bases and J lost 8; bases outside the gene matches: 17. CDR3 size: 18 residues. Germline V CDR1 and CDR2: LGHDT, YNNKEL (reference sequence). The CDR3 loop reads CASSQEWGQLGGLGTQYF. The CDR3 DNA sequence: TGTGCCAGCAGCCAAGAGTGGGGACAGCTTGGAGGCTTAGGTACGCAGTATTTT.